Listed below are T cell receptor beta chains from one sample, sequenced in a study of early stage breast cancer tumors. Clones were sequenced by immunoSEQ multiplex PCR, and TCRdb holds only the in-frame ones, with some missing. This sample has around 13,000 clones, with approximately 80% found just once. Sequencing was carried out using normal breast tissue next to the tumor. The receptors shown here come from a person between 50 and 60 years old with breast cancer. Each CDR3 is given with its conserved first and last residue. D genes are given only for firm matches. A row's size may be missing; if present it is once, few, many or a size class.

>TRBV7-3|.|TRBD1|TRBJ1-1
TGTGCCAGCAGCCTAAGGACAGGAATTAACACTGAAGCTTTCTTT
CASSLRTGINTEAFF
>TRBV29-1|.|TRBD1|TRBJ1-2
TGCAGCGTTGAAGAACGGACAGGGGTTGGCTATGGCTACACCTTC
CSVEERTGVGYGYTF
>TRBV5-1|few|.|TRBJ1-2
TGCGCCAGCAGCTCGGACGAGAATGGCTACACCTTC
CASSSDENGYTF
>TRBV27|.|.|TRBJ2-4
TGTGCCAGCAGTTTATCAACTGGGTACATTCAGTACTTC
CASSLSTGYIQYF
>TRBV11-2|once|TRBD2|TRBJ2-3
TGTGCCAGCAGCATGACTAGCGGACTTAGCACAGATACGCAGTATTTT
CASSMTSGLSTDTQYF
>TRBV21-1|.|.|TRBJ1-5
TGTGCCAGCAGCAATGACGGGACAGGGGATCTGGGCCGTAATCAGCCCCAGCATTTT
CASSNDGTGDLGRNQPQHF
>TRBV19|.|TRBD2|TRBJ2-5
TGTGCCAGTCAAGCGGGGGGCCAAGAGACCCAGTACTTC
CASQAGGQETQYF
>TRBV5-1|.|.|TRBJ1-3
TGCGCCAGCCGCGAACCAGGGGTTGGAAACACCATATATTTT
CASREPGVGNTIYF
>TRBV18|.|.|TRBJ2-5
TGTGCCAGCTCACCACCGTACAGCAAAGAGACCCAGTACTTC
CASSPPYSKETQYF
>TRBV18|.|.|TRBJ2-5
TGTGCCAGCTCACCAGGTGGGCTAGGGCAAGAGACCCAGTACTTC
CASSPGGLGQETQYF
>TRBV18|once|TRBD2|TRBJ2-1
TGTGCCAGCTCACCCGAGTCCTGGCGGGAGAACGAGTTCTTC
CASSPESWRENEFF
>TRBV30|once|.|TRBJ1-1
TGTGCCTGGAGTGTATCCTGGGGGTCGGGGGACACTGAAGCTTTCTTT
CAWSVSWGSGDTEAFF
>TRBV28|.|.|TRBJ1-4
TGTGCCAGCAGCCGGGCGGGGCTGGGGAATGAAAAACTGTTTTTT
CASSRAGLGNEKLFF
>TRBV5-1|.|TRBD2|TRBJ2-1
TGCGCCAGCATCCGGGACGGGACTAGCGGTTACAATGAGCAGTTCTTC
CASIRDGTSGYNEQFF
>TRBV29-1|.|.|TRBJ2-5
TGCAGCGCAAATGGGCTGGGCCTCCAAGAGACCCAGTACTTC
CSANGLGLQETQYF
>TRBV18|.|.|TRBJ1-6
TGTGCCAGCTCACTTAGTGAAGGGTATAATTCACCCCTCCACTTT
CASSLSEGYNSPLHF
>TRBV6-6|.|TRBD1|TRBJ1-2
TGTGCCAGCAGTCCGACAGGGGTCGATGGCTACACCTTC
CASSPTGVDGYTF
>TRBV6-6|.|.|TRBJ2-7
TGTGCCAGCCGACCGGACAGATCGGGGGAGCAGTACTTC
CASRPDRSGEQYF
>TRBV9|once|.|TRBJ2-1
TGTGCCAGCAGCGTAGAGGCGGGCCCGGGGTGGAATGAGCAGTTCTTC
CASSVEAGPGWNEQFF
>TRBV5-8|.|.|TRBJ1-5
TGTGCCAGCAGCTCGGACATATCGAATCAGCCCCAGCATTTT
CASSSDISNQPQHF
>TRBV5-8|.|TRBD2|TRBJ2-5
TGTGCCAGCAGCTTGGAAGGCGGGGGGGCCCAGACCCAGTACTTC
CASSLEGGGAQTQYF
>TRBV6-5|.|TRBD2|TRBJ2-7
TGTGCCAGCAGGAGAGGGGTAGCGGGAGGGTACGAGCAGTACTTC
CASRRGVAGGYEQYF
>TRBV7-2|once|TRBD1|TRBJ2-3
TGTGCCAGCAGCCAGCTAGGACAGGTTTCAGATACGCAGTATTTT
CASSQLGQVSDTQYF
>TRBV28|.|.|TRBJ1-5
TGTGCCAGCAGTCTCCACAGGGGCAATCAGCCCCAGCATTTT
CASSLHRGNQPQHF
>TRBV5-1|few|.|TRBJ1-2
TGCGCCAGCAGCTTGGACGGACATTCAGGGTATGGCTACACCTTC
CASSLDGHSGYGYTF
>TRBV27|few|TRBD1|TRBJ1-2
TGTGCCAGCAGTGCTGGACAGGGAGTCTATGGCTACACCTTC
CASSAGQGVYGYTF
>TRBV27|.|TRBD1|TRBJ2-6
TGTGCCAGCAGCGGGACAGGGTTATCTGGGGCCAACGTCCTGACTTTC
CASSGTGLSGANVLTF
>TRBV5-1|.|TRBD1|TRBJ1-2
TGCGCCAGCAGCTTGGGGTCCGGACAGGGGCATGGCTACACCTTC
CASSLGSGQGHGYTF
>TRBV2|.|.|TRBJ2-5
TGTGCCAGCAGTGAAGCGCGACAGCTCCAAGAGACCCAGTACTTC
CASSEARQLQETQYF
>TRBV9|once|TRBD2|TRBJ2-7
TGTGCCAGCAGCGCCGGGGGGGATCACTACGAGCAGTACTTC
CASSAGGDHYEQYF
>TRBV28|.|.|TRBJ2-5
TGTGCCAGCAGTTCTCCGACAGGGAAACTAGCAGAGACCCAGTACTTC
CASSSPTGKLAETQYF
>TRBV5-5|.|.|TRBJ2-2
TGTGCCAGCAGCCCCGGGGGGCTAACATTCGCGAACACCGGGGAGCTGTTTTTT
CASSPGGLTFANTGELFF
>TRBV7-2|few|.|TRBJ1-1
TGTGCCAGCACCTCGTCGGGGTGGAACACTGAAGCTTTCTTT
CASTSSGWNTEAFF
>TRBV2|.|TRBD2|TRBJ2-1
TGTGCCACCTCCCCTAGCGGGGGGGCTCACAATGAGCAGTTCTTC
CATSPSGGAHNEQFF
>TRBV19|few|.|TRBJ1-2
TGTGCCAGTAGGACTAGGGGTGGCTACACCTTC
CASRTRGGYTF
>TRBV5-4|.|TRBD1|TRBJ2-3
TGTGCCAGCAGCTCTGCCCGGGACAGGGGGCCGGATACGCAGTATTTT
CASSSARDRGPDTQYF
>TRBV14|.|TRBD1|TRBJ2-1
TGTGCCAGCAGCCAAGATCGGGACAGACACTCCTACAATGAGCAGTTCTTC
CASSQDRDRHSYNEQFF
>TRBV10-1|few|.|TRBJ1-3
TGCGCCAGCAGTGAACGGGGGTCTGGAAACACCATATATTTT
CASSERGSGNTIYF
>TRBV7-9|.|.|TRBJ2-7
TGTGCCAGCAGCTTATTTTCGGCCTACTCCTACGAGCAGTACTTC
CASSLFSAYSYEQYF
>TRBV19|few|.|TRBJ1-2
TGTGCCAGTAGTATAGAATCGCAGGGCTTCTATGGCTACACCTTC
CASSIESQGFYGYTF
>TRBV7-9|.|.|TRBJ2-7
TGTGCCAGCAGCTTAGGAGAGGTCGGCTCCTACGAGCAGTACTTC
CASSLGEVGSYEQYF
>TRBV9|.|.|TRBJ2-5
TGTGCCAGCAGCGTAGGGGCCCTAGCCCCCCAAGAGACCCAGTACTTC
CASSVGALAPQETQYF
>TRBV4-3|.|.|TRBJ2-7
TGCGCCAGCAGCCAAGATTGGGGGCCCTACGAGCAGTACTTC
CASSQDWGPYEQYF
>TRBV2|.|.|TRBJ2-5
TGTGCCAGCACGCGGGGTTTGGGGCTGGAGACCCAGTACTTC
CASTRGLGLETQYF
>TRBV4-1|.|TRBD2|TRBJ2-6
TGCGCCAGCAGCCAAGATAGGAGCGGGGCTTTCTCTGGGGCCAACGTCCTGACTTTC
CASSQDRSGAFSGANVLTF
>TRBV4-1|once|.|TRBJ1-4
TGCGCCAGCAGCCAAGATCAGGGCAGAGATTTACTGTTTTTT
CASSQDQGRDLLFF
>TRBV29-1|.|TRBD1|TRBJ2-3
TGCAGCGTTGACCACGGGACAGGAGGCACAGATACGCAGTATTTT
CSVDHGTGGTDTQYF
>TRBV7-9|few|TRBD2|TRBJ2-2
TGTGCCAGCAGCTTAGTACCTCTAGCGGGAGTATCCGGGGAGCTGTTTTTT
CASSLVPLAGVSGELFF
>TRBV5-1|.|TRBD1|TRBJ2-3
TGCGCCAGCAAGGGAGGGACAGGGGCAGATACGCAGTATTTT
CASKGGTGADTQYF
>TRBV7-2|.|TRBD2|TRBJ2-5
TGTGCCAGCAGTTACTTAGCGGGGGGGGCGACCCAGTACTTC
CASSYLAGGATQYF
>TRBV2|.|TRBD1|TRBJ2-3
TGTGCCACAGGGACAGGGGGGATGAATACGCAGTATTTT
CATGTGGMNTQYF
>TRBV19|few|TRBD1|TRBJ1-5
TGTGCCAGTAGTACCCGCATACAAGGGGGCCAGCCCCAGCATTTT
CASSTRIQGGQPQHF
>TRBV19|.|.|TRBJ1-5
TGTGCCAGTAGTATGAGGGGGAGCAATCAGCCCCAGCATTTT
CASSMRGSNQPQHF
>TRBV4-3|.|TRBD1|TRBJ1-1
TGCGCCAGCAGCCAAGACCGGGACAGAGGGGTGGCTTTCTTT
CASSQDRDRGVAFF